The present entry profiles one T cell receptor (beta chain) with its context. The record originates from a study of blood T cell repertoires in COVID-19. About the study: Whether acute or convalescent, the COVID-19 samples came from the United States, Italy and Spain. Sources were T cells, B-cell-depleted T cells, or PBMCs; the material itself was cDNA or gDNA.

Per germline, CDR1 SEHNR and CDR2 FQNEAQ (reference sequence). The CDR3 contains 16 residues. Trimming took 2 bases from V and 0 from J; bases not matched to a gene: 4. The authors' processing: How many nucleated cells were present was estimated from reference gene primer amplification. The data were produced by immunoSEQ multiplex PCR, yet TCRdb's version contains in-frame clones alone and is incomplete. V, J and clone size were drawn from that table, and D and trimming were deduced from the DNA. The table lists about 240,000 clones, approximately 86% of them singletons. This sequence joins TRBV7-9 and TRBJ2-3; 8 bases line up with TRBD2. Input material: peripheral blood. The source is a woman between 65 and 79 years old with active or convalescent COVID-19. The CDR3 DNA reads TGTGCCAGCAGCTTACCGGGAGGGGGAAGCACAGATACGCAGTATTTT. It yields the protein CASSLPGGGSTDTQYF. Full variable domain (remainder filled in from reference TRBV7-9 and TRBJ2-3): DTGVSQNPRHKITKRGQNVTFRCDPISEHNRLYWYRQTLGQGPEFLTYFQNEAQLEKSRLLSDRFSAERPKGSFSTLEIQRTEQGDSAMYLCASSLPGGGSTDTQYFGPGTRLTVL.